This is a list of T cell receptor beta chains from one sample in a study of blood T cell repertoires in COVID-19. Method: immunoSEQ multiplex PCR; TCRdb's copy keeps in-frame clones and lacks some. The table lists under 150,000 clones, over 60% of them singletons. The source material was peripheral blood. The receptors here all came from a woman of 80 years or more with active or convalescent COVID-19. Both conserved end residues are part of each CDR3. Each record gives: D gene, J gene, clone size, V gene, CDR3 DNA, CDR3 protein. The D gene is left open where the match is weak. Size values are once, few and many counts, or a class for expanded clones, and some rows have none.

d_call: TRBD1
j_call: TRBJ2-7
clone_size: .
v_call: TRBV15
cdr3_nt: TGTGCCACCAGCAGAGAGTTGAGGGGGCGGGAGCAGTACTTC
cdr3_aa: CATSRELRGREQYF

d_call: TRBD1
j_call: TRBJ2-5
clone_size: .
v_call: TRBV19
cdr3_nt: TGTGCCAGTAGTATAGATATTTGGAGACAGGGACGACAAGAGACCCAGTACTTC
cdr3_aa: CASSIDIWRQGRQETQYF

d_call: .
j_call: TRBJ2-5
clone_size: .
v_call: TRBV6-5
cdr3_nt: TGTGCCAGCAACGATGGGAGCGCGGTAGAGACCCAGTACTTC
cdr3_aa: CASNDGSAVETQYF

d_call: TRBD1
j_call: TRBJ2-5
clone_size: many
v_call: TRBV5-8
cdr3_nt: TGTGCCAGCAGCCTCCCCGGACAGGCCCCCCAAGAGACCCAGTACTTC
cdr3_aa: CASSLPGQAPQETQYF

d_call: .
j_call: TRBJ2-6
clone_size: few
v_call: TRBV7-2
cdr3_nt: TGTGCCAGCAGCACCCAGGGGTATGGGGCCAACGTCCTGACTTTC
cdr3_aa: CASSTQGYGANVLTF

d_call: .
j_call: TRBJ1-2
clone_size: .
v_call: TRBV20-1
cdr3_nt: TGCAGTGCTATGTCCGACTATGGCTACACCTTC
cdr3_aa: CSAMSDYGYTF

d_call: TRBD2
j_call: TRBJ2-1
clone_size: .
v_call: TRBV7-2
cdr3_nt: TGTGCCAGCAGCACCGCTAGCGGGGACTACAATGAGCAGTTCTTC
cdr3_aa: CASSTASGDYNEQFF

d_call: TRBD1
j_call: TRBJ2-2
clone_size: .
v_call: TRBV7-2
cdr3_nt: TGTGCCAGCAGACTAGGACAGGGTAGAACCGGGGAGCTGTTTTTT
cdr3_aa: CASRLGQGRTGELFF

d_call: .
j_call: TRBJ1-1
clone_size: .
v_call: TRBV2
cdr3_nt: TGTGCCAGCAGGGTTCAGGGGAATATGAACACTGAAGCTTTCTTT
cdr3_aa: CASRVQGNMNTEAFF

d_call: .
j_call: TRBJ2-2
clone_size: many
v_call: TRBV27
cdr3_nt: TGTGCCAGCAGTTTGTCGGGTATAACCGGGGAGCTGTTTTTT
cdr3_aa: CASSLSGITGELFF

d_call: .
j_call: TRBJ1-1
clone_size: .
v_call: TRBV18
cdr3_nt: TGTGCCAGCTCACGCTCCGACAGTAGTACTGAAGCTTTCTTT
cdr3_aa: CASSRSDSSTEAFF